Listed below are T cell receptor beta chains from one sample, sequenced in a study of blood T cell repertoires in COVID-19. Assay used: immunoSEQ multiplex PCR; TCRdb lists only in-frame clones, some missing. The data contain a few hundred thousand clones, 75% to 85% of them singletons. Sequenced sample: PBMCs or T cells enriched from blood (not recorded which). These receptors were obtained from a woman aged 40 to 50 with acute COVID-19. The CDR3 runs from the conserved cysteine through the conserved F or W. D genes are given only for firm matches. Not every row has a clone size; where given, it reads once, few, many or a size class.

D gene	V gene	clone size	J gene	CDR3 DNA	CDR3 protein
.	TRBV19	.	TRBJ2-3	TGTGCCACCTCTTTAATTAGGACAGAGATGGGCACAGATACGCAGTATTTT	CATSLIRTEMGTDTQYF
.	TRBV19	.	TRBJ1-5	TGTGCCAGTAATCCGGACAGAATCCAGCCCCAGCATTTT	CASNPDRIQPQHF
.	TRBV3-1/TRBV3-2	.	TRBJ1-5	TGTGCCAGCAGCCCAGACCGGAGTCAGCCCCAGCATTTT	CASSPDRSQPQHF
.	TRBV18	.	TRBJ2-7	TGTGCCAGCTCACCACCCCCGAGACTCTACGAGCAGTACTTC	CASSPPPRLYEQYF
TRBD1	TRBV9	.	TRBJ2-2	TGTGCCAGCAGCGTAGACCAGGGGGCCGTCACCGGGGAGCTGTTTTTT	CASSVDQGAVTGELFF
TRBD1	TRBV9	.	TRBJ2-2	TGTGCCAGCAGCTTACAGGGGCCCGGGGAGCTGTTTTTT	CASSLQGPGELFF
.	TRBV29-1	once	TRBJ2-3	TGCAGCGTTGAAGAAGAAGTAAGGAGGTCCGGGGTAAGCACAGATACGCAGTATTTT	CSVEEEVRRSGVSTDTQYF
TRBD1	TRBV14	.	TRBJ1-1	TGTGCCAGCAGCCGGGACAGGGGAGGCACTGAAGCTTTCTTT	CASSRDRGGTEAFF
.	TRBV2	once	TRBJ1-5	TGTGCCAGCAGTGGGGACACCAATCAGCCCCAGCATTTT	CASSGDTNQPQHF
TRBD1	TRBV28	.	TRBJ2-1	TGTGCCAGCAGTTTGCCGGGACAGGGATACAATGAGCAGTTCTTC	CASSLPGQGYNEQFF
.	TRBV5-6	.	TRBJ2-7	TGTGCCAGCAGGCGGGACAGCTCCTACGAGCAGTACTTC	CASRRDSSYEQYF
.	TRBV7-2	once	TRBJ2-5	TGTGCCAGCAGACCGACAGGGAGGTCTATAGAGACCCAGTACTTC	CASRPTGRSIETQYF
.	TRBV18	.	TRBJ2-3	TGTGCCAGCTCACCTAAACAGGGAGAAGATACGCAGTATTTT	CASSPKQGEDTQYF
.	TRBV5-1	.	TRBJ1-4	TGCGCCAGCAGCTTGGAACAAGGGGGTGGAGAAAAACTGTTTTTT	CASSLEQGGGEKLFF
.	TRBV10-3	.	TRBJ2-5	TGTGCCATCAGGAGGGCAGGGGAGCAAGAGACCCAGTACTTC	CAIRRAGEQETQYF
TRBD2	TRBV18	.	TRBJ2-5	TGTGCCAGCTCACCACGGGCTAGCGGGGGCGGAGAGACCCAGTACTTC	CASSPRASGGGETQYF
.	TRBV28	once	TRBJ2-5	TGTGCCAGCAGAGAGACAGCCCAAGAGACCCAGTACTTC	CASRETAQETQYF
TRBD2	TRBV5-1	once	TRBJ2-2	TGCGCCAGCAGCTTGGTAGCGGGAGTTACCACCGGGGAGCTGTTTTTT	CASSLVAGVTTGELFF
.	TRBV5-1	.	TRBJ2-2	TGCGCCAGCAGCTTACAGCGACGGGAGAACACCGGGGAGCTGTTTTTT	CASSLQRRENTGELFF
TRBD1	TRBV7-9	few	TRBJ2-5	TGTGCCAGCAGCCCCCGGGACAGGGGATGGCAAGAGACCCAGTACTTC	CASSPRDRGWQETQYF
TRBD1	TRBV7-8	.	TRBJ1-1	TGTGCCAGCAGCCCCGATGGGACAGGGGACGCTGAAGCTTTCTTT	CASSPDGTGDAEAFF
TRBD1	TRBV7-7	.	TRBJ1-2	TGTGCTAGCAGGGACAGGGTTCCGTCATATGGCTACACCTTC	CASRDRVPSYGYTF
TRBD1	TRBV18	.	TRBJ1-1	TGTGCCAGCTCACCCATGCATATAGGACAGGGGGGCACTGAAGCTTTCTTT	CASSPMHIGQGGTEAFF
TRBD1	TRBV10-3	once	TRBJ2-7	TGTGCCATCAGACCCGACAGGGGCCCCTACGAGCAGTACTTC	CAIRPDRGPYEQYF
.	TRBV6-2/TRBV6-3	few	TRBJ2-1	TGTGCCAGCAGTTTAGACGGGGCCTACAATGAGCAGTTCTTC	CASSLDGAYNEQFF
TRBD1	TRBV11-1	once	TRBJ1-6	TGTGCCAGCAGGGGACAGGGAGGATCACCCCTCCACTTT	CASRGQGGSPLHF
.	TRBV27	.	TRBJ1-1	TGTGCCAGCAGTTTAGACGGGGGGAGCACTGAAGCTTTCTTT	CASSLDGGSTEAFF
.	TRBV5-1	.	TRBJ2-5	TGCGCCAGCAGCTTGGTTTTCGGGTCCGGGACCCAGTACTTC	CASSLVFGSGTQYF
.	TRBV3-1/TRBV3-2	.	TRBJ2-5	TGTGCCAGCAGCCCCCCTAGAGGGACCCAGTACTTC	CASSPPRGTQYF
.	TRBV28	.	TRBJ1-1	TGTGCCAGCAGTTCGGGGGAGGGGGTGAGCACTGAAGCTTTCTTT	CASSSGEGVSTEAFF
.	TRBV5-4	few	TRBJ1-2	TGTGCCAGCAGCCCGGGGGGGCCCCTCTTTACCTACTATGGCTACACCTTC	CASSPGGPLFTYYGYTF
.	TRBV30	.	TRBJ1-4	TGTGCCTGGAGTGCTGGACAGTCTAATGAAAAACTGTTTTTT	CAWSAGQSNEKLFF
TRBD1	TRBV2	.	TRBJ2-1	TGTGCCACGGACAGGCTGAATGAGCAGTTCTTC	CATDRLNEQFF